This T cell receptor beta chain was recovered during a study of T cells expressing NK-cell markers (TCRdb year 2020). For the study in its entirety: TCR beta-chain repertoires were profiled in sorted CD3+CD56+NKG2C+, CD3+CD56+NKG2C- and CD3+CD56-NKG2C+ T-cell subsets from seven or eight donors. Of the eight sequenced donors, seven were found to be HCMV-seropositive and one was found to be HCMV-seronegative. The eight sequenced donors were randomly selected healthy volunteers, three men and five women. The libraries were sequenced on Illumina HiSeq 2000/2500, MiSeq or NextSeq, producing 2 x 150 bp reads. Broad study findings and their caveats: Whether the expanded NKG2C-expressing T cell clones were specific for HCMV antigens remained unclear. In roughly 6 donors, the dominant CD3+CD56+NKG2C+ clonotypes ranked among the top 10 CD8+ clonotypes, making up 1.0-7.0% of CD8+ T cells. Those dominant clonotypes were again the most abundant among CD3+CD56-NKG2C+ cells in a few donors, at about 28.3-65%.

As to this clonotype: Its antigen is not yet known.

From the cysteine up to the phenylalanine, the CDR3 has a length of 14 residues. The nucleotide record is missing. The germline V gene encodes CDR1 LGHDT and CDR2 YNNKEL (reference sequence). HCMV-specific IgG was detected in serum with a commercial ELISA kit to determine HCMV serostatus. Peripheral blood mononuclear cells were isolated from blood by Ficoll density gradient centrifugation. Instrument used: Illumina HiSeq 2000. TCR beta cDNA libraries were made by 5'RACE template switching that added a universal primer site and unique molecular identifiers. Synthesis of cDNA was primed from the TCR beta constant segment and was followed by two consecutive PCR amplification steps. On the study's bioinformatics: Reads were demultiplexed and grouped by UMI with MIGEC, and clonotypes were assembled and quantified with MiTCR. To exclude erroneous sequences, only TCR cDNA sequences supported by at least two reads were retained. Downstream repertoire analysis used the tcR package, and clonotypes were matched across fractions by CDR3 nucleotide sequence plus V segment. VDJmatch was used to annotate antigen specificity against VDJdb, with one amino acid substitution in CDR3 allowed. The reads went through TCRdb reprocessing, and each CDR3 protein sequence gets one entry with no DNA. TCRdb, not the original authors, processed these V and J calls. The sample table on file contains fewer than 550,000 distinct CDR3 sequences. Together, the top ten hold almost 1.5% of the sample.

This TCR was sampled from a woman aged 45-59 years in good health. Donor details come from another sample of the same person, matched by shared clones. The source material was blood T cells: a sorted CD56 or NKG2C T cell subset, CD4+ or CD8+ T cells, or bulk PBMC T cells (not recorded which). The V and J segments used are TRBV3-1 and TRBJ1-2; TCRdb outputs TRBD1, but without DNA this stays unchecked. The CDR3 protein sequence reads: CASSQRRGLYGYTF.